This paragraph reports one T cell receptor (delta chain). Its antigen is not identified. The sample originates from a study of Vδ1+ human thymocytes. Findings and limits, study-wide: Donors shared many TRG clonotypes but few TRD clonotypes. Bulk data may be misread because of unexpected Vdelta2 sequences. Thymic TRG and TRD repertoires appeared highly polyclonal. Despite high sort purity, about 19% of thymic T cell receptor delta sequences were Vdelta2.

The CDR3 contains 14 residues. Deletions cut 5 bases from V and 0 bases from J, with 10 bases between. Per the germline V gene, CDR1 is TSWWSYY and CDR2 is QGS. Extracted RNA was reverse transcribed into cDNA. Multiplex PCR used pooled V-gene forward primers and a constant-region reverse primer to amplify CDR3s. TCRdb re-called clones from the multiplex PCR reads using CATT. The sample lists about 73,000 delta-chain clones, approximately 37% occurring once. The TCR originated in a boy under two years old who had congenital heart surgery. The sample comprised Vdelta1+ gamma-delta thymocytes from the thymus. The subset is: FACS-sorted CD3+ TCRalphabeta- TCRVdelta1+ TCRVdelta2- thymocytes. This rearrangement joins TRDV1 to TRDJ1; no reliable D call. CDR3 amino acids: CALGPIPYTDKLIF. The CDR3 nucleotides read TGTGCTCTTGGGCCGATCCCGTACACCGATAAACTCATCTTT.